A selection of T cell receptor beta chains follows, all from one sample in a study of OX40 agonist ivuxolimab in advanced cancers. Some clones are missing from TCRdb's copy, which holds only in-frame ones; the method was immunoSEQ multiplex PCR. The data show roughly 53,000 clones, about four fifths seen once. The source material was CD4+ or CD8+ T cells sorted from blood, sampled in a trial of the OX40 agonist ivuxolimab. These TCRs come from an adult with an advanced solid tumor such as melanoma, head and neck, liver or kidney cancer. Both conserved end residues are part of each CDR3. The D gene is left open where the match is weak. Only part of the rows carry a size: once, few, many, or a class if the clone is expanded.

V	D	size	J	DNA	CDR3
TRBV2	TRBD1	.	TRBJ1-4	TGTGCCAGCAGCCAAGGACAGGGGTTAAAGAGAGGTGAAAAACTGTTTTTT	CASSQGQGLKRGEKLFF
TRBV2	TRBD1	.	TRBJ1-2	TGTGCCAGCACCAAGGACAGGGGGATTTTCTATGGCTACACCTTC	CASTKDRGIFYGYTF
TRBV9	TRBD2	.	TRBJ2-3	TGTGCCAGCAGCTCCTCTAGCGGGGGGAGCACAGATACGCAGTATTTT	CASSSSSGGSTDTQYF
TRBV6-4	TRBD1	.	TRBJ2-7	TGTGCCAGCAGCCCGGGACAGGGGACGACCTACGAGCAGTACTTC	CASSPGQGTTYEQYF
TRBV28	.	.	TRBJ2-7	TGTGCCAGCAGTCCCCAGGGGGGGTTCTACGAGCAGTACTTC	CASSPQGGFYEQYF
TRBV10-2	.	.	TRBJ2-7	TGCGCCAGCAGCTCCGGGACACCACCTCCTTACGAGCAGTACTTC	CASSSGTPPPYEQYF
TRBV7-9	.	.	TRBJ1-2	TGTGCCAGCAGTTCCAGGATGACTAACTATGGCTACACCTTC	CASSSRMTNYGYTF
TRBV19	.	.	TRBJ1-5	TGTGCCAGTAGTATTTTCCGGTCTGACAATCAGCCCCAGCATTTT	CASSIFRSDNQPQHF
TRBV29-1	.	once	TRBJ2-7	TGCAGCGTTGAAGGCGGGCAGGGAAACTACGAGCAGTACTTC	CSVEGGQGNYEQYF
TRBV11-3	.	.	TRBJ2-2	TGTGCCAGCAGCTTAAGCTATCCGAACACCGGGGAGCTGTTTTTT	CASSLSYPNTGELFF
TRBV11-2	TRBD2	.	TRBJ2-7	TGTGCCAGCAGCTCTATCCGGGACTACCACTACGAGCAGTACTTC	CASSSIRDYHYEQYF
TRBV30	TRBD1	.	TRBJ2-5	TGTGCCTGGAGAGTCGGGACAGGTGGAGTAGAGACCCAGTACTTC	CAWRVGTGGVETQYF
TRBV7-2	.	.	TRBJ2-6	TGTGCCAGCAGCCTTGTCTCTGGGGCCAACGTCCTGACTTTC	CASSLVSGANVLTF
TRBV5-1	TRBD2	.	TRBJ2-7	TGCGCCAGCAGCTTGACTTCCGCGGCGGGAGGGCCGTCCTACGAGCAGTACTTC	CASSLTSAAGGPSYEQYF
TRBV5-4	.	.	TRBJ1-1	TGTGCCAGCAGCTTGGAACGGGGGATTGAAGCTTTCTTT	CASSLERGIEAFF
TRBV18	TRBD2	.	TRBJ2-3	TGTGCCAGCTCACCTAGCGGGGCTAGCACAGATACGCAGTATTTT	CASSPSGASTDTQYF
TRBV18	TRBD1	.	TRBJ1-2	TGTGCCAGCTCACGGGAAATGAGCGGGACAGGGATTTATTTAGGCTACACCTTC	CASSREMSGTGIYLGYTF
TRBV7-9	.	.	TRBJ2-7	TGTGCCAGCAGCTTCAGCCACGAGCAGTACTTC	CASSFSHEQYF
TRBV5-1	.	.	TRBJ2-2	TGCGCCAGCAGCTTCACCGGGCAGGGCTACACCGGGGAGCTGTTTTTT	CASSFTGQGYTGELFF
TRBV12-5	TRBD1	.	TRBJ1-4	TGTGCTAGTGGTCCAGGGACAGGAGATGAAAAACTGTTTTTT	CASGPGTGDEKLFF
TRBV19	.	.	TRBJ2-3	TGTGCCAGCATTGGGAGTAACACAGATACGCAGTATTTT	CASIGSNTDTQYF
TRBV7-2	.	.	TRBJ2-5	TGTGCCAGCAGCCCCGGCGCCCAAGAGACCCAGTACTTC	CASSPGAQETQYF
TRBV11-3	.	.	TRBJ2-7	TGTGCCAGCAGTCTAGACCCCGACGAGCAGTACTTC	CASSLDPDEQYF
TRBV11-2	TRBD1	.	TRBJ1-1	TGTGCCAGCAGCTCCAGGAGGACAGGCCTGAACACTGAAGCTTTCTTT	CASSSRRTGLNTEAFF
TRBV14	.	.	TRBJ1-2	TGTGCCAGCAGCCCCCGTACAGTCGGTGGCTACACCTTC	CASSPRTVGGYTF